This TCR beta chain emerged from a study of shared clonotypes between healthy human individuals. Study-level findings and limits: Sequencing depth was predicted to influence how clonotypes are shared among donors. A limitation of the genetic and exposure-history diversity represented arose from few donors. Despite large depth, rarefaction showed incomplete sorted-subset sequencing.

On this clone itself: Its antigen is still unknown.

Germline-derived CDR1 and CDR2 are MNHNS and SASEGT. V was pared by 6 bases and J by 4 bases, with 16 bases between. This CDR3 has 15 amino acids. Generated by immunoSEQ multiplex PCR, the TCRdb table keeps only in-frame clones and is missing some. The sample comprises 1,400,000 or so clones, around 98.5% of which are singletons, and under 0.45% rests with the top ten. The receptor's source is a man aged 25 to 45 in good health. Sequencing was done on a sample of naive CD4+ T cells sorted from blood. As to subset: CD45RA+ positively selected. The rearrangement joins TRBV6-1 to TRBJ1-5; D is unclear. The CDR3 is CASSARAILNQPQHF. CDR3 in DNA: TGTGCCAGCAGCGCTCGAGCCATTTTGAATCAGCCCCAGCATTTT.